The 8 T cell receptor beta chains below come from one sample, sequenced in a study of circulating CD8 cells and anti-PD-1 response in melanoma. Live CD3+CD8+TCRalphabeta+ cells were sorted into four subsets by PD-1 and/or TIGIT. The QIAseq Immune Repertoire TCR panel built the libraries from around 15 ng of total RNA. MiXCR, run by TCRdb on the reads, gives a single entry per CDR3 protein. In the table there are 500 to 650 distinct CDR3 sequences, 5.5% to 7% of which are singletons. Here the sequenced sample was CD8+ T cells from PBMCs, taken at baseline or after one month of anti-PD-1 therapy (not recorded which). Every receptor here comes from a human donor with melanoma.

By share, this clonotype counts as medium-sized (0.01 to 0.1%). The CDR3 is CASSFEQGRYEQYF. CDR3 sequence (DNA): TGTGCCAGCAGTTTTGAGCAGGGCCGGTACGAGCAGTACTTC. The chain joins TRBV28 to TRBJ2-7, with D maybe TRBD1 (5 bases). This CDR3 region has 14 residues. The germline gives CDR1 MDHEN, CDR2 SYDVKM. The germline V and J ends were trimmed by 3 bases and 4 bases, with 13 bases remaining between them.

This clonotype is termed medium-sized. The CDR3 is CASSMGQGLYQPQHF. Written as DNA, the CDR3 is TGTGCCAGCAGCATGGGACAGGGACTTTATCAGCCCCAGCATTTT. The gene calls are TRBV6-2 or TRBV6-3 and TRBJ1-5; 9 bases are shared with TRBD1. The CDR3 totals 15 residues. Germline CDR1 MNHEY, CDR2 SVGEGT. V was clipped by 6 bases and J by 5 bases; unmatched bases: 8.

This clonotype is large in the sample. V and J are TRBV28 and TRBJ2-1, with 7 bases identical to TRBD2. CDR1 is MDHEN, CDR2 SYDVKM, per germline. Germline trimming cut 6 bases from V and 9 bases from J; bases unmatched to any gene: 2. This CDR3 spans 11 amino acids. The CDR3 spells CASSTSVEQFF. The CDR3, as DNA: TGTGCCAGCAGCACTAGCGTTGAGCAGTTCTTC.

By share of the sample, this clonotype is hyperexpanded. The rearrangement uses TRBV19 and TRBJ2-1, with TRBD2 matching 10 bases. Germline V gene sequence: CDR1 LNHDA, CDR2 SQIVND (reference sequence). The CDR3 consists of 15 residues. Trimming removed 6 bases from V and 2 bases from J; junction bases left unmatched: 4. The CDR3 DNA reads TGTGCCAGTAGAAGAACTAGCGGGGCCTACAATGAGCAGTTCTTC. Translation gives CASRRTSGAYNEQFF.

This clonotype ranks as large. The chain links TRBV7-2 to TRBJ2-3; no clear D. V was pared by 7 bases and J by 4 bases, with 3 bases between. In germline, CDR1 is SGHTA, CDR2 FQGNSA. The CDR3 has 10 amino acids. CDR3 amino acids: CASTADTQYF. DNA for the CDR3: TGTGCCAGCACTGCAGATACGCAGTATTTT.

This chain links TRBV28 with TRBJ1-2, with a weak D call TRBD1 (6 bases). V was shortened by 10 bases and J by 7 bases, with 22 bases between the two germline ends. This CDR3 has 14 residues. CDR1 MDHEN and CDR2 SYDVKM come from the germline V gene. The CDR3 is CAILRQASRGGYTF. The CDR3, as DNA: TGTGCCATCCTCAGACAGGCCTCACGGGGTGGCTACACCTTC.

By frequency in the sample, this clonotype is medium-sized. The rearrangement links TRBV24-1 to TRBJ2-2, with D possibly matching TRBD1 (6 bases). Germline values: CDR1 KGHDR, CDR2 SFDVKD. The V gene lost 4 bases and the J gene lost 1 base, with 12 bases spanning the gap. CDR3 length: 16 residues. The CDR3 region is CATSDPDSLNTGELFF. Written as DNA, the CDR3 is TGTGCCACCAGTGACCCGGACAGTTTGAACACCGGGGAGCTGTTTTTT.

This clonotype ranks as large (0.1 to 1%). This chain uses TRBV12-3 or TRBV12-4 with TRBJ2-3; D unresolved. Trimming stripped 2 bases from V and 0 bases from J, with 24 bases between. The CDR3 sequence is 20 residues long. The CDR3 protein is CASSLRLLAERASSTDTQYF. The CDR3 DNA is TGTGCCAGCAGTTTAAGGTTGCTGGCTGAACGGGCCTCTAGCACAGATACGCAGTATTTT.